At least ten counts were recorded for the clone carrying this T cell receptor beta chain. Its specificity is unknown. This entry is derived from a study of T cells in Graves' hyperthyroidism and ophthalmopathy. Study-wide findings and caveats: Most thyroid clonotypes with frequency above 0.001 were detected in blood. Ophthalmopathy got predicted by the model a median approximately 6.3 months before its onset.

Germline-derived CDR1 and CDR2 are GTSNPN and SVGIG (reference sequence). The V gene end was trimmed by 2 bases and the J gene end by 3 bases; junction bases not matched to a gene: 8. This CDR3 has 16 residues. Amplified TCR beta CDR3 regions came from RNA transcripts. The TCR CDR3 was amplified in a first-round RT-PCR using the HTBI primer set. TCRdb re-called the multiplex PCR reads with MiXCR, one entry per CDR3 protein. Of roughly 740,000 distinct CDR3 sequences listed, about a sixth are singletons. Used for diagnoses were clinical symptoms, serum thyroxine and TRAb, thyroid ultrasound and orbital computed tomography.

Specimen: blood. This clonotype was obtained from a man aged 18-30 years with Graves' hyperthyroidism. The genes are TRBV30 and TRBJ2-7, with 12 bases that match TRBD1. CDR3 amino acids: CAWSHRDRGRHYEQYF. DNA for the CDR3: TGTGCCTGGAGTCACCGGGACAGGGGGCGACACTACGAGCAGTACTTC.